This TCR beta chain originates from a study of liver allograft versus peripheral blood T cells (dated by TCRdb to about 2020). General notes on the study: The study compared T cell receptor repertoires found within transplanted livers against repertoires in the peripheral blood of liver transplant recipients. Beyond this particular receptor, the publication reports: T cell receptor repertoires inside liver allografts were reported to differ from those detected in peripheral blood.

The instrument was an Illumina MiSeq. TCRdb reanalyzed the raw reads on its own, using fastp at Q25 for trimming and MiXCR for clone calling, and kept in-frame beta chains. Entries are consolidated by CDR3 protein sequence, retaining the most common genes and DNA. A total of roughly 2,500 distinct CDR3 sequences appear in this sample, 16% of them only once. The top ten hold about 25% of the sample. By sample share, this clonotype is medium-sized (0.01 to 0.1%). Its target antigen remains unknown. Per-nucleotide qualities are absent, and no much larger clonotype sits a single base away. V lost 0 bases and J lost 3 bases; the stretch between them is 8 bases long. From the germline V gene (reference sequence), CDR1 is MNHEY and CDR2 is SMNVEV. The CDR3 starts with the cysteine, ends with the phenylalanine, and has 14 residues. Here the CDR3 DNA is all that survives: 42 bases in frame from base 1.

The chain was built from TRBV27 and TRBJ1-1; the D gene identity is not certain. This TCR derives from a human patient who had a liver transplant. Post transplant, some T cells may arise from the graft donor. The sequenced DNA: TGTGCCAGCAGTTTATCCCTTTCATACACTGAAGCTTTCTTT. Translated, this is CASSLSLSYTEAFF.